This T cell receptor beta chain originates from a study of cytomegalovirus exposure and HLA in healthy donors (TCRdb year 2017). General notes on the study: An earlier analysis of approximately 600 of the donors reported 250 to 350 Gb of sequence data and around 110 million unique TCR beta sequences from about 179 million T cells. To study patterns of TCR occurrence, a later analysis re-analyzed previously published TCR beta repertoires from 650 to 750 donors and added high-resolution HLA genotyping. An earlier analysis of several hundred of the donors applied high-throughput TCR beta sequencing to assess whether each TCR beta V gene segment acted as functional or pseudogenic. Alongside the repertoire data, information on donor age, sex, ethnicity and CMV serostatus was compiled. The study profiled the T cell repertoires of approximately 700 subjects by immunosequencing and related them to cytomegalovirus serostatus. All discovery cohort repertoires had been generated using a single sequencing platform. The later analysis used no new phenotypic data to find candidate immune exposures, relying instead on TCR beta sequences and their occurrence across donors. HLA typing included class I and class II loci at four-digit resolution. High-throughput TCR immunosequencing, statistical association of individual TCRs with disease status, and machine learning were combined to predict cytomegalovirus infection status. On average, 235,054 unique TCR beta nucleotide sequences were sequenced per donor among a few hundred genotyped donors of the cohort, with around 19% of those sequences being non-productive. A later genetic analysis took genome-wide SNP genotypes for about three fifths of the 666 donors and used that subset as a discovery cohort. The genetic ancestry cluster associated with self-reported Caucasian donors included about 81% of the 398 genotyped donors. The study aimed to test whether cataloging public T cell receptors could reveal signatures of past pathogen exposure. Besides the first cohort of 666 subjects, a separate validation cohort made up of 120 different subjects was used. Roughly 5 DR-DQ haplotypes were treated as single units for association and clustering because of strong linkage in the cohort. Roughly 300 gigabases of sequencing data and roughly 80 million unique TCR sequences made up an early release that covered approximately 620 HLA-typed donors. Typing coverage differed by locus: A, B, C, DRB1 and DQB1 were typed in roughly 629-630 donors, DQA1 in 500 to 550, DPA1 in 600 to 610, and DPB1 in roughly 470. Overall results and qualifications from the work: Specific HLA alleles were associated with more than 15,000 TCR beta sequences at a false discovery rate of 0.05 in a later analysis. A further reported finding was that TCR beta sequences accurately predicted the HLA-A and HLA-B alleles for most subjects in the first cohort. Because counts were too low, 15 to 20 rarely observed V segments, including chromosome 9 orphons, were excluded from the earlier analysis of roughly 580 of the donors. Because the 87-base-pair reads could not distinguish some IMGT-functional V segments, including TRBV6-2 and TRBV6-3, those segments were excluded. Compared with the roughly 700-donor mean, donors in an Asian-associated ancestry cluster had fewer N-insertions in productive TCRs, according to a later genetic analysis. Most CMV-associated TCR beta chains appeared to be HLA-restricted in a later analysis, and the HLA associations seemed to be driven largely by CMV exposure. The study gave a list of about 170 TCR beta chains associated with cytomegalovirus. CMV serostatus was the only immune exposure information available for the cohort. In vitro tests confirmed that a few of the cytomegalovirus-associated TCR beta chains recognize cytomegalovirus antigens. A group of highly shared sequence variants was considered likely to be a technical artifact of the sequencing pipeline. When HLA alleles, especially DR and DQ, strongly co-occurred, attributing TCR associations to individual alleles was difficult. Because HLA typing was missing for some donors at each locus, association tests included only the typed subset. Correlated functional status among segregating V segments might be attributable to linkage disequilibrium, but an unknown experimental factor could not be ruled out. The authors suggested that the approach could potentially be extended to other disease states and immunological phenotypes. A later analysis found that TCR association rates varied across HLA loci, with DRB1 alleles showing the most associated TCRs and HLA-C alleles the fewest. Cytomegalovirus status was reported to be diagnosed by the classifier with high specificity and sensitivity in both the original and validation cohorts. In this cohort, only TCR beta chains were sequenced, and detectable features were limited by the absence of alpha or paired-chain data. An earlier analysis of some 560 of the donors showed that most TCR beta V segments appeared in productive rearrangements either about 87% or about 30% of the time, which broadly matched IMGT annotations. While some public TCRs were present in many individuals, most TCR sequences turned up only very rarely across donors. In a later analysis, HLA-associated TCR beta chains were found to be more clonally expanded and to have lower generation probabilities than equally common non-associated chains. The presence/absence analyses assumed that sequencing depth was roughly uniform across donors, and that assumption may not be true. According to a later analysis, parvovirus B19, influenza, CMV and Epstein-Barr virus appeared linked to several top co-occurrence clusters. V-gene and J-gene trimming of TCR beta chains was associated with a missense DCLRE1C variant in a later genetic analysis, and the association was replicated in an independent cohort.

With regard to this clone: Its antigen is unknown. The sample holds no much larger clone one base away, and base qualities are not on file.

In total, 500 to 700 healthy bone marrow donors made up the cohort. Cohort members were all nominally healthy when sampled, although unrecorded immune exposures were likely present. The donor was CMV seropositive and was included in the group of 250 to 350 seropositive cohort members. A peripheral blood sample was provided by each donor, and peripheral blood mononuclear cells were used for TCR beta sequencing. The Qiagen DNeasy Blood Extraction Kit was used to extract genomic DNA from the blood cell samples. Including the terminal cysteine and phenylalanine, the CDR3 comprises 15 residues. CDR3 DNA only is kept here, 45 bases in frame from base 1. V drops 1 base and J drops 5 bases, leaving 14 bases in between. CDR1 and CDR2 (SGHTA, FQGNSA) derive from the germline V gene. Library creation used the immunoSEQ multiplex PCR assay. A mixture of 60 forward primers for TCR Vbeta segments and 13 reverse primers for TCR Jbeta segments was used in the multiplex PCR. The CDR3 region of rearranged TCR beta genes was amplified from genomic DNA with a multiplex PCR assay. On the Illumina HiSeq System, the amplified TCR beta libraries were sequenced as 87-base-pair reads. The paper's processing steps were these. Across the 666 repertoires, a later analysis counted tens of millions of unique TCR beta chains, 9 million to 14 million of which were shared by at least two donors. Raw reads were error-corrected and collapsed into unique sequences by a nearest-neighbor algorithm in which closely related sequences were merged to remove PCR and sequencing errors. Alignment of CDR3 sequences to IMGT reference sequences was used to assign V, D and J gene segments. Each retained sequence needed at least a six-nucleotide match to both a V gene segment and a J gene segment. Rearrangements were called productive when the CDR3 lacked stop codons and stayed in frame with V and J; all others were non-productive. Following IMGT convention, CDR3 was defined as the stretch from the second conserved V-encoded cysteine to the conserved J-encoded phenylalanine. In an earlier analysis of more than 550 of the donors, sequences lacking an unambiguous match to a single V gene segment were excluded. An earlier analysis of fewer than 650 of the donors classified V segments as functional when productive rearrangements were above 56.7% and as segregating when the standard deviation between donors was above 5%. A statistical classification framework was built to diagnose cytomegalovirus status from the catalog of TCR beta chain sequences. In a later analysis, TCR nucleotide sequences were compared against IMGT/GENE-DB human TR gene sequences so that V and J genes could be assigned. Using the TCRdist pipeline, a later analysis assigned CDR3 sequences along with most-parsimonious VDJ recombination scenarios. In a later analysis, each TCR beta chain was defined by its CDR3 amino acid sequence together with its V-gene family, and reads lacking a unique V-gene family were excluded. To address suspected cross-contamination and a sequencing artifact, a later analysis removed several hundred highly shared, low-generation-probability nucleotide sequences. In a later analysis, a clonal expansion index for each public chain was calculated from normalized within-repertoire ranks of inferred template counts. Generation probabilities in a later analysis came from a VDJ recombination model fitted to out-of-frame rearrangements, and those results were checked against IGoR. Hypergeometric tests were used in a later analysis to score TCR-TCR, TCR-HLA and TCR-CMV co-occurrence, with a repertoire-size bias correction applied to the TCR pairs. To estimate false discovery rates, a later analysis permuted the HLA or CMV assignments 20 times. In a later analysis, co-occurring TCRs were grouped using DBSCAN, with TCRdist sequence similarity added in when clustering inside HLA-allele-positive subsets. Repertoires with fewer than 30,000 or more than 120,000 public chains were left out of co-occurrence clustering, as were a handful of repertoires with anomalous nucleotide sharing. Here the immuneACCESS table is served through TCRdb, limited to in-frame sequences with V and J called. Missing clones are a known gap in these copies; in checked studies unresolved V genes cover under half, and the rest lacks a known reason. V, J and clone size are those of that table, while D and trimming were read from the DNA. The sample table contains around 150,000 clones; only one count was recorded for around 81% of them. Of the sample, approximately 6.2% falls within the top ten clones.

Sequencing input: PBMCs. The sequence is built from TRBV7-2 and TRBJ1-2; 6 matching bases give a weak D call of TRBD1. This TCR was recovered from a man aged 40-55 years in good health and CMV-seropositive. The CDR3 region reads CASSLDGTTSYGYTF. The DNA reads TGTGCCAGCAGCTTAGACGGGACAACAAGTTATGGCTACACCTTC.